The 3 T cell receptor beta chains listed next were all sequenced from one sample in a study of T cell changes during pregnancy in multiple sclerosis. Assay used: immunoSEQ multiplex PCR; TCRdb lists only in-frame clones, some missing. The top ten hold roughly 1% of the sample, which has roughly 80,000 clones, 85% to 95% seen once. The sequences come from peripheral blood, collected in the first trimester of pregnancy. The receptors shown here come from a female donor with multiple sclerosis, enrolled in a pregnancy study.

This chain connects TRBV6-6 to TRBJ1-2, with 9 bases fitting TRBD1. V trimming: 6 bases; J trimming: 13 bases; junction bases outside the gene matches: 9. CDR3 size: 12 residues. CDR1 MNHNY and CDR2 SVGAGI come from the germline V gene (reference sequence). CDR3 DNA sequence: TGTGCCAGCAGGGAATCACAGGGGGCCCTCACCTTC. Its translation is CASRESQGALTF.

V is TRBV29-1 and J is TRBJ1-2; D is possibly TRBD1 (5 bases). The germline CDR1 and CDR2 sequences are SQVTM and ANQGSEA. Trimming took 4 bases from V and 5 from J, leaving 14 bases between them. The CDR3 spans 13 residues. In DNA, the CDR3 is TGCAGCGTTGGGGGCAGGGAGGATTATGGCTACACCTTC. As protein: CSVGGREDYGYTF.

The J gene is TRBJ1-1, the V gene TRBV27, with TRBD1 as a possible D gene (6 bases). The CDR3 has 18 residues. In germline, CDR1 is MNHEY, CDR2 SMNVEV (reference sequence). V was cut by 6 bases and J by 4 bases, with 27 bases left in between. The CDR3 sequence is CASSVIGGAGDYRTEAFF. As DNA, the CDR3 is TGTGCCAGCAGCGTTATCGGCGGGGCAGGGGACTATCGCACTGAAGCTTTCTTT.